A single sample is the source of the 28 T cell receptor beta chains below, sequenced in a study of T cells in women clearing cervical HPV infection. Using immunoSEQ multiplex PCR, the repertoire was profiled, and TCRdb retains in-frame clones only, with some absent. The sample has about 39,000 clones. Sequencing was done on a sample of blood buffy coat. The receptor set was obtained from a woman between 18 and 70 years old with a cervical HPV16 infection that either progressed to CIN3+ or cleared (not recorded which).

To note about this clone: The CDR3 goes on 3 residues after the read ends, and that part is filled in from the germline J gene. The rearrangement links TRBV20-1 to TRBJ1-5; TRBD1 might be the D (5 bases). This CDR3 region has 14 residues. Trimming left V 0 bases short and J 2 bases short, with 8 bases between. Germline CDR1 reads DFQATT; CDR2 reads SNEGSKA (reference sequence). The CDR3 loop reads CSARDPGGNQPQHF. The covered CDR3 bases are TGCAGTGCTAGAGATCCGGGGGGCAATCAGCCC.

As regards this clone: From the germline J gene comes the end of the CDR3, since the read stops 3 residues before it. This rearrangement joins TRBV19 to TRBJ1-1, with 7 bases aligning to TRBD1. This CDR3 has 14 residues. The trim removed 6 bases at V and 1 base at J, leaving 5 bases unmatched. Per germline, CDR1 LNHDA and CDR2 SQIVND (reference sequence). CDR3 DNA, as far as it was read: TGTGCCAGTAGGGGGGACAGCTCGAACACTGAA. Amino acid sequence: CASRGDSSNTE. The CDR3 reads in full as CASRGDSSNTEAFF.

Of note for this clone: Read sequence stops 3 residues before the CDR3 end, and the germline J gene provides the missing end. The gene calls are TRBV13 and TRBJ2-7, with TRBD1 identical over 10 bases. The V and J ends lost 3 bases and 5 bases, in that order; junction bases with no gene match: 7. The CDR3 consists of 15 residues. Germline V gene lookup returns CDR1 PRHDT and CDR2 FYEKMQ (reference sequence). Partial CDR3 DNA: TGTGCCAGCAGCTTGGGTGGGACAGGGGCTGACGAG. Protein sequence: CASSLGGTGADE. The whole CDR3 protein reads CASSLGGTGADEQYF.

As to this clone: The CDR3 extends 3 residues past the end of the read, so its final part is completed from the germline J gene. V gene TRBV7-9 combines with J gene TRBJ1-6; D is uncertain. Germline CDR1 is SEHNR and CDR2 is FQNEAQ (reference sequence). This CDR3 is built from 14 residues. Trimming removed 5 bases at V and 3 bases at J, with 8 bases between. Incomplete CDR3 DNA: TGTGCCAGCAGCGCAGATAACTATAATTCACCC. As protein: CASSADNYNSP. The whole CDR3 region reads CASSADNYNSPLHF.

This CDR3 reads CASSLSQGASEAFF. Partial CDR3 DNA: TGTGCCAGCAGTTTGTCACAGGGGGCTTCTGAA. This chain uses TRBV12-3 or TRBV12-4 with TRBJ1-1; 9 nucleotides match TRBD1. The CDR3 is cut off 3 residues early in the read; its end comes from the germline J gene. Unmatched junction bases numbered 5, after V lost 3 bases and J lost 6 bases. This CDR3 spans 14 amino acids.

About this clone itself: The read ends 3 residues shy of where the CDR3 ends; the end is completed using the germline J gene. This chain joins TRBV12-5 and TRBJ2-5, with D unclear. CDR3 length equals 14 residues. Germline V gives CDR1 LGHNT, CDR2 FRNRAP. Trimming pared 0 bases from V and 3 bases from J, leaving 8 bases between. The CDR3 bases that were read are TGTGCTAGTGGTTTGGTAGGTAGGGAAGAGACC. Its protein is CASGLVGREET. The full CDR3 reads CASGLVGREETQYF.

Concerning this clone itself: The CDR3 extends 3 residues past the end of the read, so its final part is completed from the germline J gene. This specimen includes other DNA sequences encoding the same CDR3. This chain connects TRBV29-1 to TRBJ1-2; 8 bases agree with TRBD1. In germline, CDR1 is SQVTM, CDR2 ANQGSEA. This CDR3 has 12 amino acids. The CDR3 DNA, read in part, is TGCAGCGTCGATATACAGGGGGTGGGG. It yields the protein CSVDIQGVG. The complete CDR3 reads CSVDIQGVGYTF.

Points on this clone: The read ends 3 residues before the CDR3 terminus; that terminus is restored from the germline J gene. The V and J genes are TRBV2 and TRBJ2-4, with 11 bases that match TRBD2. The CDR3 extends over 15 amino acids. The V gene's germline CDR1 is SNHLY and CDR2 FYNNEI. V dropped 4 bases and J dropped 6; count of bases not matched to a gene: 5. The CDR3 spells CASSGLAGPPNIQYF. CDR3 bases read: TGTGCCAGCAGTGGACTAGCGGGGCCCCCAAACATT. Together with reference TRBV2 and TRBJ2-4, the CDR3 gives the full variable domain: EPEVTQTPSHQVTQMGQEVILRCVPISNHLYFYWYRQILGQKVEFLVSFYNNEISEKSEIFDDQFSVERPDGSNFTLKIRSTKLEDSAMYFCASSGLAGPPNIQYFGAGTRLSVL.

Remarks on this clone: The sequenced fragment ends 3 residues before the CDR3 boundary, so the rest is inferred from the germline J gene. J is TRBJ2-3 and V is TRBV12-3 or TRBV12-4, with 7 positions matching TRBD2. V was pared by 6 bases and J by 2 bases, with 5 bases of the junction left unmatched. This CDR3 has 14 amino acids. CDR3 amino acids: CASSNLAATDTQYF. Partial CDR3 DNA: TGTGCCAGCAGCAACCTAGCGGCCACAGATACG.

As regards this clone: The read ends 3 residues early relative to the CDR3; the germline J gene fills the gap. The gene calls are TRBV18 and TRBJ1-3; tentative D call: TRBD1 (5 bases). CDR1 is KGHSH, CDR2 LQKENI, per germline. This CDR3 is 15 amino acids long. The V end lost 1 base, the J end lost 3 bases, and 10 bases lay between the germline ends. CDR3 loop: CASSPLTGDGNTIYF. The sequenced part of the CDR3 DNA is TGTGCCAGCTCACCACTCACGGGGGATGGAAACACC.

With regard to this clone: The read is 3 residues too short to cover the CDR3 end, so that end is filled in from the germline J gene. The chain carries TRBV18 and TRBJ2-5, with D possibly TRBD2 on 5 matching bases. V was shortened by 2 bases and J by 2 bases, with 18 bases between the two germline ends. The length of the CDR3 is 17 residues. CDR1 and CDR2 from the germline V gene are KGHSH and LQKENI. CDR3 loop: CASSPASTGSGQETQYF. Incomplete CDR3 DNA: TGTGCCAGCTCACCAGCTAGCACGGGTTCGGGGCAAGAGACC.

A word on this clone: The CDR3 extends 3 residues past the end of the read, so its final part is completed from the germline J gene. The rearrangement links TRBV10-3 to TRBJ1-1; 8 bases align to TRBD1. Germline V gene sequence: CDR1 ENHRY, CDR2 SYGVKD. V lost 3 bases, J lost 7 bases, and 7 bases stayed unmatched. This CDR3 region has 14 residues. CDR3 sequence reads: CAISEDRGSLEAFF. The sequenced part of the CDR3 DNA is TGTGCCATCAGTGAAGACAGGGGATCCCTTGAA.

Of note for this clone: The missing CDR3 end, 3 residues past where the read stops, is filled in from the germline J gene. The V gene is TRBV20-1, the J gene TRBJ2-5; 7 bases line up with TRBD1. The CDR3 runs 12 residues. Germline V gene lookup returns CDR1 DFQATT and CDR2 SNEGSKA (reference sequence). V lost 3 bases, J lost 2 bases, and 0 bases stayed unmatched. Incomplete CDR3 DNA: TGCAGTGCTAGGGACAGGCAAGAGACC. It yields the protein CSARDRQET. The whole CDR3 sequence is CSARDRQETQYF.

In regard to this clone: The read comes to an end 3 residues before the CDR3 does, leaving the germline J gene to fill in the end. The chain joins TRBV6-1 to TRBJ2-1, with 10 bases matching TRBD2. The V and J ends lost 4 bases and 9 bases, in that order; junction bases with no gene match: 9. Germline CDR1 MNHNS, CDR2 SASEGT. The CDR3 runs to 15 residues. The covered CDR3 bases are TGTGCCAGCAGTGCCCTAGCGGGGGTTATCGGTGAG. Translating gives CASSALAGVIGE. The full CDR3 protein reads CASSALAGVIGEQFF.

On this clone itself: The observed sequence ends 3 residues before the CDR3 terminus, with the missing tail filled in from the germline J gene. The V and J genes are TRBV12-3 or TRBV12-4 and TRBJ1-2; 10 bases fit TRBD1. The J segment lost 7 bases and the V segment lost 7 bases, leaving 12 bases of the junction unmatched. The CDR3 loop spans 15 amino acids. The CDR3 sequence is CASTRQGARSGGYTF. CDR3 bases read: TGTGCCAGCACCAGACAGGGGGCGCGGAGTGGTGGC.

As for this clone: The CDR3 goes on 3 residues after the read ends, and that part is filled in from the germline J gene. This chain links TRBV20-1 with TRBJ2-5; 8 bases match TRBD2. CDR1 DFQATT and CDR2 SNEGSKA come from the germline V gene (reference sequence). The CDR3 spans 14 residues. With 0 bases clipped from V and 1 base from J, the junction kept 1 base outside the gene matches. CDR3: CSARDGGGQETQYF. Partial CDR3 DNA: TGCAGTGCTAGAGACGGGGGGGGCCAAGAGACC.

For this clone: The CDR3 end falls 3 residues outside the read, so it is completed with the germline J gene. The J gene is TRBJ2-7, the V gene TRBV19; TRBD1 matches at 7 bases. Germline CDR1 and CDR2: LNHDA and SQIVND (reference sequence). The CDR3 contains 16 residues. J gave up 2 bases and V 5 bases, and 12 bases lay outside the gene matches. CDR3 sequence reads: CASSQTGTRGTYEQYF. CDR3 DNA, as far as it was read: TGTGCCAGTAGTCAGACAGGGACAAGGGGCACCTACGAG.

Comments on this clone: The CDR3 end falls 3 residues outside the read, so it is completed with the germline J gene. The chain combines TRBV18 with TRBJ1-1; 9 bases are shared with TRBD1. This CDR3 is 15 amino acids long. Germline V lookup: CDR1 KGHSH, CDR2 LQKENI. The ends lost 5 bases at V and 3 bases at J; junction bases unmatched: 7. The CDR3 DNA, read in part, is TGTGCCAGCTCAACGGGGACAGGGAGAGACACTGAA. Translation gives CASSTGTGRDTE. The full CDR3 is CASSTGTGRDTEAFF.

Regarding this clone: The DNA ends 3 residues before the CDR3 does, and the rest of the CDR3 is filled in from the germline J gene. This chain connects TRBV19 to TRBJ1-1, with D tentatively TRBD1 (5 bases). V was cut by 3 bases and J by 5 bases, with 13 bases left in between. The CDR3 is made up of 14 amino acids. The germline V gene has CDR1 LNHDA and CDR2 SQIVND (reference sequence). The sequenced part of the CDR3 DNA is TGTGCCAGTAGTATTGAAGGGAGGGGAACTGAA. It specifies CASSIEGRGTE. The complete CDR3 sequence is CASSIEGRGTEAFF.

The sequenced CDR3 bases are TGTGCCACCAGTGACCCCCTAACAGGGGCGTTGAACACTGAA. Translating it yields CATSDPLTGALNTE. The whole CDR3 sequence reads CATSDPLTGALNTEAFF. The chain joins TRBV24-1 to TRBJ1-1; 7 bases match TRBD1. The CDR3 is cut off 3 residues early in the read; its end comes from the germline J gene. The CDR3 sequence is 17 residues long. V trimming: 4 bases; J trimming: 0 bases; junction bases outside the gene matches: 10. The germline V gene has CDR1 KGHDR and CDR2 SFDVKD.

Comments on this clone: Sequencing ends 3 residues short of the CDR3 end; the germline J gene provides the rest. The chain combines TRBV2 with TRBJ2-5; a weak D match, TRBD1 (6 bases). Germline values: CDR1 SNHLY, CDR2 FYNNEI. The CDR3 loop spans 13 amino acids. The ends were cut back, 6 bases at V and 1 base at J, with 9 bases in the middle. The CDR3 sequence: CASRAGAQETQYF. The CDR3 DNA, read in part, is TGTGCCAGCAGAGCAGGGGCCCAAGAGACC.

Concerning this clone: The read falls 3 residues short of the CDR3 end, and the missing part is taken from the germline J gene. The gene calls are TRBV12-3 or TRBV12-4 and TRBJ1-5; D remains ambiguous. There are 15 residues in the CDR3. V was pared by 5 bases and J by 0 bases, with 11 bases between. The part of the CDR3 DNA that was read is TGTGCCAGCAGTAAACAGACCGATAGCAATCAGCCC. It is translated as CASSKQTDSNQP. The CDR3 in its entirety is CASSKQTDSNQPQHF.

On this clone: The read comes to an end 3 residues before the CDR3 does, leaving the germline J gene to fill in the end. The rearrangement links TRBV10-2 to TRBJ2-7, with 7 nucleotides matching TRBD2. From germline, CDR1 is WSHSY and CDR2 SAAADI. This CDR3 comprises 16 residues. Trimming removed 3 bases from V and 3 bases from J; junction bases left unmatched: 11. The CDR3 sequence: CASSESQGGGGYEQYF. The covered CDR3 bases are TGCGCCAGCAGTGAATCCCAGGGTGGCGGGGGCTACGAG.

With respect to this clone: The CDR3 is cut off 3 residues early in the read; its end comes from the germline J gene. The rearrangement links TRBV14 to TRBJ2-5; 7 positions agree with TRBD1. J lost 5 bases, V lost 6 bases, and 9 bases had no gene match. Germline CDR1 reads SGHDN; CDR2 reads FVKESK. This CDR3 has 14 amino acids. The CDR3 bases that were read are TGTGCCAGCAGTAGTCCGAGGGGGCTGGAGACC. It codes for CASSSPRGLET. The entire CDR3 reads CASSSPRGLETQYF.

The CDR3 sequence is CSARNGQGVYEQYF. The covered CDR3 bases are TGCAGTGCTAGAAACGGGCAGGGAGTCTACGAG. This chain links TRBV20-1 with TRBJ2-7; D may be TRBD1 or TRBD2 (5 bases each). Coverage ceases 3 residues before the CDR3 finishes, and the germline J gene fills in the end. This CDR3 contains 14 residues. V was clipped by 2 bases and J by 3 bases, with 14 bases between them. Germline V gene sequence: CDR1 DFQATT, CDR2 SNEGSKA (reference sequence).

Points on this clone: The read ends 3 residues early relative to the CDR3; the germline J gene fills the gap. The rearrangement uses TRBV11-2 and TRBJ1-6; D gene uncertain. V lost 1 base, J lost 9 bases, and 13 bases lay in between. CDR1 and CDR2 from the germline V gene are SGHAT and FQNNGV. This CDR3 is 15 amino acids long. CDR3 DNA (partial): TGTGCCAGCAGCTTAGGGTTAAAACTCGGTTCACCC. Protein product: CASSLGLKLGSP. The entire CDR3 is CASSLGLKLGSPLHF.

Remarks on this clone: With the read ending 3 residues before the CDR3 end, the germline J gene is used to fill in that end. The chain is built from TRBV10-3 and TRBJ2-3; D is possibly TRBD1 (6 bases). The CDR3 contains 14 residues. Germline lookup yields CDR1 ENHRY and CDR2 SYGVKD. Trimming cost V 6 bases and J 0 bases, with 10 bases left between them. The CDR3 is CAIRKQGSTDTQYF. The part of the CDR3 DNA that was read is TGTGCCATCAGGAAACAGGGAAGCACAGATACG.

Points on this clone: The CDR3 extends 3 residues past the end of the read, so its final part is completed from the germline J gene. The rearrangement uses TRBV7-8 and TRBJ1-6, with 9 bases identical to TRBD1. The CDR3 length is 16 residues. After removal of 1 base from V and 6 bases from J, the junction contained 4 bases not matched to a gene. Germline V CDR1 and CDR2: SGHVS, FQNEAQ. CDR3 amino acids: CASSLVGQGPNSPLHF. Incomplete CDR3 DNA: TGTGCCAGCAGCTTAGTGGGACAGGGACCTAATTCACCC.